Only a few counts were recorded for the clone carrying this TCR beta chain. Some clones are missing from TCRdb's copy, which holds only in-frame ones; the method was immunoSEQ multiplex PCR. The table includes roughly 60,000 clones, 85% to 95% detected once. This CDR3 comprises 13 residues. The V end was cut by 4 bases, the J end by 5 bases, with 8 bases between. The germline V gene has CDR1 MNHEY and CDR2 SVGAGI. This specimen comes from a study of PD-1 blockade in classical Hodgkin lymphoma. Time point specified: cycle 4 day 1 (C4D1), after 6 weeks of nivolumab. Relapse was seen in all patients after autologous stem cell transplantation, and brentuximab vedotin exposure was variable.

The source material was peripheral blood mononuclear cells (PBMCs), sampled before the fourth cycle of nivolumab. The sequence was collected from a human donor with classical Hodgkin lymphoma. The chain combines TRBV6-5 with TRBJ2-2; a weak D match, TRBD2 (6 bases). The CDR3 here is CASSFGGTGELFF. For the CDR3, the DNA is TGTGCCAGCAGTTTTGGGGGGACCGGGGAGCTGTTTTTT.